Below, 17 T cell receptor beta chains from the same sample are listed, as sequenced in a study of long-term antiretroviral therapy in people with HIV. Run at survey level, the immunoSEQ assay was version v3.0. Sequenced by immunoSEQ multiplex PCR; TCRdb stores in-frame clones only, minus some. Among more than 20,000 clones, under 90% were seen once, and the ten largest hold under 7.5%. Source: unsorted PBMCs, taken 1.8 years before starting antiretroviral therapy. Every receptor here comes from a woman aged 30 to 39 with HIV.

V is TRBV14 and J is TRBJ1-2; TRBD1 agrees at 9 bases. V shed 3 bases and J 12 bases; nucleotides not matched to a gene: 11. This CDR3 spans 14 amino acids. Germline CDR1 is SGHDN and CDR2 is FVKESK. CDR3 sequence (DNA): TGTGCCAGCAGCCAGTCCGGGACAGGGAAAGAAAACACCTTC. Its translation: CASSQSGTGKENTF.

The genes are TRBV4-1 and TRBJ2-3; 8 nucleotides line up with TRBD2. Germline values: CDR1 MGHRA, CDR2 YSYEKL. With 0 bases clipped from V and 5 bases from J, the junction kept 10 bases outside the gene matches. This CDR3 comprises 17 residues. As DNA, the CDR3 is TGCGCCAGCAGCCAAGATCGGGGAGCGGGGGCTCGAGATACGCAGTATTTT. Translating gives CASSQDRGAGARDTQYF.

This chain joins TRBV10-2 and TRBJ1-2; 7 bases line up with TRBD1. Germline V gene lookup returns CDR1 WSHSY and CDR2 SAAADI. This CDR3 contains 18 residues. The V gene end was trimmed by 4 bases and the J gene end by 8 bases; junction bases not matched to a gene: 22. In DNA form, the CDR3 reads TGCGCCAGCAGTGGAACACCGGGACAGAGCCCCTTACTAGGGGGCTACACCTTC. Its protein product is CASSGTPGQSPLLGGYTF.

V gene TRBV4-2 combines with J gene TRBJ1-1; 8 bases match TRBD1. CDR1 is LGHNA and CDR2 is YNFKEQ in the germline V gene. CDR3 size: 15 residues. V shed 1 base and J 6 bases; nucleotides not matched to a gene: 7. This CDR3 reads CASSQAGGVMAEAFF. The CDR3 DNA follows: TGTGCCAGCAGCCAAGCAGGGGGCGTTATGGCTGAAGCTTTCTTT.

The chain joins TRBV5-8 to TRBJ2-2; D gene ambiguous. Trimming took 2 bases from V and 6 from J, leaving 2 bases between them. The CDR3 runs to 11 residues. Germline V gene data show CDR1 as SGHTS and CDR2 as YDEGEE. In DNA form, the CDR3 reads TGTGCCAGCAGCTTTGCCGGGGAGCTGTTTTTT. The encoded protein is CASSFAGELFF.

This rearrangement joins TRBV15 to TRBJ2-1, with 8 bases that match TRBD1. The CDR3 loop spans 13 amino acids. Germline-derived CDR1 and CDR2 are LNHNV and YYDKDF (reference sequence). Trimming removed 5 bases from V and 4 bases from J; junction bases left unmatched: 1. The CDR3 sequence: CATSGQGYNEQFF. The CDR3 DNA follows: TGTGCCACCAGCGGACAGGGATACAATGAGCAGTTCTTC.

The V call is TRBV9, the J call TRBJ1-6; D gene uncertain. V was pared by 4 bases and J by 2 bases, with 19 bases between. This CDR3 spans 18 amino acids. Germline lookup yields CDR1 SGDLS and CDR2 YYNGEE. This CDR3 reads CASSLRDGAGPYNSPLHF. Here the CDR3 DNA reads TGTGCCAGCAGCCTTCGTGACGGAGCCGGGCCCTATAATTCACCCCTCCACTTT. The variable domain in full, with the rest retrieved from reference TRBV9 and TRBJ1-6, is DSGVTQTPKHLITATGQRVTLRCSPRSGDLSVYWYQQSLDQGLQFLIQYYNGEERAKGNILERFSAQQFPDLHSELNLSSLELGDSALYFCASSLRDGAGPYNSPLHFGNGTRLTVT.

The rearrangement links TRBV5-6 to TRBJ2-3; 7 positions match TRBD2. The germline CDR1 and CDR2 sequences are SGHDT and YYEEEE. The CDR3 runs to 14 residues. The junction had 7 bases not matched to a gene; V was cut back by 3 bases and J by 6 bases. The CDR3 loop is CASSWRDGGDTQYF. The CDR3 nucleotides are TGTGCCAGCAGCTGGCGGGACGGGGGGGATACGCAGTATTTT. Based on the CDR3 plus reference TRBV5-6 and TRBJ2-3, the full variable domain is DAGVTQSPTHLIKTRGQQVTLRCSPKSGHDTVSWYQQALGQGPQFIFQYYEEEERQRGNFPDRFSGHQFPNYSSELNVNALLLGDSALYLCASSWRDGGDTQYFGPGTRLTVL.

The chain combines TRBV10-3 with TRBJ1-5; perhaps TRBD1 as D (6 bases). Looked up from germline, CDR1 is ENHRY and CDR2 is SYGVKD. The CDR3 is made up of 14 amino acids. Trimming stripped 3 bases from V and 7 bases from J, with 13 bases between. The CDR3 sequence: CAISDRGEGQPQHF. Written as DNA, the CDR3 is TGTGCCATCAGTGACAGGGGCGAGGGACAGCCCCAGCATTTT.

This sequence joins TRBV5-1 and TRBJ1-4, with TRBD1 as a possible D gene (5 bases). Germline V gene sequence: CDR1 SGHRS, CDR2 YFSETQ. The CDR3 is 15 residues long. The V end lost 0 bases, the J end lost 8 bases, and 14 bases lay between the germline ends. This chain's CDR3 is CASSLGVQGLEKLFF. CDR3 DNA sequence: TGCGCCAGCAGCTTGGGGGTTCAGGGACTAGAAAAACTGTTTTTT. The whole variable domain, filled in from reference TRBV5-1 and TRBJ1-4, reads KAGVTQTPRYLIKTRGQQVTLSCSPISGHRSVSWYQQTPGQGLQFLFEYFSETQRNKGNFPGRFSGRQFSNSRSEMNVSTLELGDSALYLCASSLGVQGLEKLFFGSGTQLSVL.

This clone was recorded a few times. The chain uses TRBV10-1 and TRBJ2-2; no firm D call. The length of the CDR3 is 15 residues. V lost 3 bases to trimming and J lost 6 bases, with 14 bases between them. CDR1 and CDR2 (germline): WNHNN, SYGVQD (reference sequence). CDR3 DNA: TGCGCCAGCAGTGATTTTATAGATTCCGCCGGGGAGCTGTTTTTT. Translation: CASSDFIDSAGELFF.

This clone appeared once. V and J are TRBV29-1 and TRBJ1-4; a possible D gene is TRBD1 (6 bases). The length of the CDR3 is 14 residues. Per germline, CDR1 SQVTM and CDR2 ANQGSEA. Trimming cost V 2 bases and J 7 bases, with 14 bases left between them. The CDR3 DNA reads TGCAGCGTTGAAAGGGGGTCGAGGGGTGAAAAACTGTTTTTT. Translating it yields CSVERGSRGEKLFF.

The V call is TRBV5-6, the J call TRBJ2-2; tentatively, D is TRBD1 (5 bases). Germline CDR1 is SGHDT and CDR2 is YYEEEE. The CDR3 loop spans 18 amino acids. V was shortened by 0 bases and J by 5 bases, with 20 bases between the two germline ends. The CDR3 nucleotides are TGTGCCAGCAGCTTGGCACGCAGGGCGTCGGTTTGGACCGGGGAGCTGTTTTTT. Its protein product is CASSLARRASVWTGELFF.

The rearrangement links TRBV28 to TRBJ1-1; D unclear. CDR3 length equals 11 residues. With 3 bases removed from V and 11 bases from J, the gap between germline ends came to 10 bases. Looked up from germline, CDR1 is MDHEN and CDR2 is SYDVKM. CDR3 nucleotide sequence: TGTGCCAGCAGTTTCTCCTCAGCTGCTTTCTTT. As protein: CASSFSSAAFF.

The CDR3 bases are TGTGCCAGCAGGCTGGGGAGGGATTCACCCCTCCACTTT. It encodes CASRLGRDSPLHF. This rearrangement joins TRBV6-5 to TRBJ1-6; D gene ambiguous. With 6 bases removed from V and 8 bases from J, the gap between germline ends came to 11 bases. Germline lookup yields CDR1 MNHEY and CDR2 SVGAGI. This CDR3 comprises 13 residues.

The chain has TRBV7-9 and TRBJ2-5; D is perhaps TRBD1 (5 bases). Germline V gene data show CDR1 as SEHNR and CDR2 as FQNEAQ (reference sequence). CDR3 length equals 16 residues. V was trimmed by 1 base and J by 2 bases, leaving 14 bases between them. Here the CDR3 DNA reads TGTGCCAGCAGCTTAGGGTCTCAGGGTCGACAAGAGACCCAGTACTTC. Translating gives CASSLGSQGRQETQYF.

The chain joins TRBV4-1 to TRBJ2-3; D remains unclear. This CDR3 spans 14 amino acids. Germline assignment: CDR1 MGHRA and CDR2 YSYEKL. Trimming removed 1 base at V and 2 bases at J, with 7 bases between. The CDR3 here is CASSQGLFTDTQYF. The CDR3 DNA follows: TGCGCCAGCAGCCAAGGGCTGTTCACAGATACGCAGTATTTT.